This passage covers 16 T cell receptor beta chains from one sample sequenced in a study of beta chain features in type 1 diabetes. What these receptors recognize is not known. Expressed TCRB transcripts were sequenced after all isolated RNA was converted to cDNA. Using immunoSEQ multiplex PCR, the repertoire was profiled, and TCRdb retains in-frame clones only, with some absent. The sample includes under 850,000 clones, roughly an eighth of them seen just once. Study outcomes and limitations: TCRB CDR3s from Type 1 diabetes patients were moderately but significantly shorter in all four CD4+ subsets.

The material sequenced was naive CD4+ T cells from blood. These receptors all stem from a man aged 18 to 29 with type 1 diabetes.

This clone has a handful of counts. The chain combines TRBV6-5 with TRBJ1-2; D may be TRBD1 (5 bases). V was shortened by 7 bases and J by 0 bases, with 9 bases between the two germline ends. The CDR3 consists of 13 residues. Germline V gene lookup returns CDR1 MNHEY and CDR2 SVGAGI. The CDR3 region has the DNA TGTGCCAGCACACAGGCTGCTAACTATGGCTACACCTTC. It translates to CASTQAANYGYTF.

There are a few counts of this clone. V is TRBV6-5 and J is TRBJ1-4; D may be TRBD1 (5 bases). CDR3 length: 15 amino acids. The germline gives CDR1 MNHEY, CDR2 SVGAGI. Trimming shortened V by 6 bases and J by 6 bases, and 17 bases separated the two germline ends. The CDR3 loop is CASSPDSPIDEKLFF. DNA of the CDR3: TGTGCCAGCAGCCCCGACAGCCCGATCGATGAAAAACTGTTTTTT.

This clone showed up just a few times. The J gene is TRBJ1-1, the V gene TRBV14; a weak D match, TRBD1 (6 bases). CDR3 length equals 12 residues. The V end lost 2 bases, the J end lost 11 bases, and 12 bases lay between the germline ends. CDR1 and CDR2 (germline): SGHDN, FVKESK. The CDR3 protein is CASSQQGKRAFF. The CDR3 DNA is TGTGCCAGCAGCCAACAGGGGAAGAGGGCTTTCTTT.

The V call is TRBV27, the J call TRBJ1-1, with D possibly being TRBD1 (5 bases). Germline V gives CDR1 MNHEY, CDR2 SMNVEV (reference sequence). Between the trimmed V and J ends, which lost 3 bases and 3 bases, there was a span of 14 bases. The CDR3 consists of 15 residues. CDR3 bases: TGTGCCAGCAGTTTCCGACTCCAGGGTGACACTGAAGCTTTCTTT. It codes for CASSFRLQGDTEAFF.

The V gene is TRBV10-2, the J gene TRBJ2-3; no clear D. The CDR3 has 14 residues. Trimming pared 0 bases from V and 0 bases from J, leaving 4 bases between. Germline V gene data show CDR1 as WSHSY and CDR2 as SAAADI. The CDR3 sequence is CASSESSSTDTQYF. CDR3 in DNA: TGCGCCAGCAGTGAGTCGAGTAGCACAGATACGCAGTATTTT.

The rearrangement links TRBV2 to TRBJ2-3; D possibly matches TRBD1 or TRBD2 (5 bases each). The V and J ends lost 7 bases and 6 bases respectively, with 23 bases between them. CDR1 and CDR2 (germline): SNHLY, FYNNEI. This CDR3 contains 16 residues. The CDR3 spells CASTPPARVWGDTQYF. In DNA, the CDR3 is TGTGCCAGCACCCCACCCGCCAGGGTGTGGGGGGATACGCAGTATTTT.

This chain connects TRBV7-3 to TRBJ2-6; D call uncertain. From germline, CDR1 is SGHTA and CDR2 FQGTGA. This CDR3 comprises 18 residues. V shed 3 bases and J shed 4 bases, with 19 bases lying between them. Written as DNA, the CDR3 is TGTGCCAGCAGCTTGTGGACGGATCCTCAGTGGGGGGCCAACGTCCTGACTTTC. It codes for CASSLWTDPQWGANVLTF.

The genes are TRBV10-3 and TRBJ2-7; unclear D gene. Germline V lookup: CDR1 ENHRY, CDR2 SYGVKD. CDR3 size: 12 residues. V lost 6 bases and J 5 bases, leaving 11 bases between the germline ends. CDR3 nucleotides: TGTGCCATCAGCGGGCTTTGGAACGAGCAGTACTTC. Its translation is CAISGLWNEQYF.

This clone was picked up a small number of times. Written as DNA, the CDR3 is TGTGCCAGCAGCTCGAGGACAGCGGCTGGGACCCAGTACTTC. Residues: CASSSRTAAGTQYF. This chain joins TRBV5-4 and TRBJ2-5; maybe TRBD1 (6 bases). The CDR3 contains 14 residues. The V end lost 3 bases, the J end lost 7 bases, and 16 bases lay between the germline ends. Looked up from germline, CDR1 is SGHNT and CDR2 is YYREEE (reference sequence).

This clone was seen more than once but under ten times. The rearrangement uses TRBV6-6 and TRBJ1-4, with D possibly being TRBD1 (6 bases). V lost 1 base and J 7 bases, leaving 13 bases between the germline ends. CDR3 length: 15 amino acids. Germline values: CDR1 MNHNY, CDR2 SVGAGI (reference sequence). CDR3 DNA: TGTGCCAGCAGTTACTTACAGGGCACCGGTGAAAAACTGTTTTTT. The encoded protein is CASSYLQGTGEKLFF.

This clone was observed a handful of times. The V call is TRBV2, the J call TRBJ2-3; tentative D call: TRBD2 (6 bases). The CDR3 has 17 amino acids. Between the trimmed V and J ends, which lost 5 bases and 0 bases, there was a span of 18 bases. The germline gives CDR1 SNHLY, CDR2 FYNNEI. The CDR3 region has the DNA TGTGCCAGCAGTACGAGCTCCGGGACTTCTAGCACAGATACGCAGTATTTT. It is translated as CASSTSSGTSSTDTQYF. Filled out from reference TRBV2 and TRBJ2-3, the complete variable domain reads EPEVTQTPSHQVTQMGQEVILRCVPISNHLYFYWYRQILGQKVEFLVSFYNNEISEKSEIFDDQFSVERPDGSNFTLKIRSTKLEDSAMYFCASSTSSGTSSTDTQYFGPGTRLTVL.

V is TRBV29-1 and J is TRBJ2-2; no definite D call. Germline assignment: CDR1 SQVTM and CDR2 ANQGSEA. This CDR3 is built from 13 residues. The V and J ends lost 1 base and 1 base respectively, with 4 bases between them. CDR3 DNA: TGCAGCGTTGAAGTACAGAACACCGGGGAGCTGTTTTTT. Translation: CSVEVQNTGELFF.

This clone has more than one count but fewer than ten. The chain couples TRBV10-3 to TRBJ2-5, with TRBD1 matching over 9 bases. The CDR3 contains 13 residues. J gave up 5 bases and V 7 bases, and 5 bases lay outside the gene matches. CDR1 and CDR2 (germline): ENHRY, SYGVKD. CDR3 DNA: TGTGCCATCATGAGGGACAGGGAGGAGACCCAGTACTTC. Protein: CAIMRDREETQYF.

This clone was seen a handful of times. The rearrangement joins TRBV27 to TRBJ1-2; TRBD1 matches at 10 bases. CDR3 size: 13 residues. Germline V CDR1 and CDR2: MNHEY, SMNVEV (reference sequence). Trimming cost V 4 bases and J 7 bases; bases outside gene matches: 3. CDR3 coding DNA: TGTGCCAGCAGTTCAGGACAGGGGGTTGGCTACACCTTC. It translates to CASSSGQGVGYTF.

The sample holds a few counts of this clone. This chain uses TRBV30 with TRBJ1-5, with a possible D match to TRBD1 (6 bases). From germline, CDR1 is GTSNPN and CDR2 SVGIG (reference sequence). V lost 4 bases and J 6 bases, leaving 16 bases between the germline ends. CDR3 length: 14 residues. The CDR3: CAWTGGGGGQPQHF. CDR3 nucleotides: TGTGCCTGGACTGGAGGGGGAGGCGGTCAGCCCCAGCATTTT. Variable domain in full (rest from reference TRBV30 and TRBJ1-5): SQTIHQWPATLVQPVGSPLSLECTVEGTSNPNLYWYRQAAGRGLQLLFYSVGIGQISSEVPQNLSASRPQDRQFILSSKKLLLSDSGFYLCAWTGGGGGQPQHFGDGTRLSIL.

The rearrangement links TRBV18 to TRBJ1-4; 8 bases fit TRBD1. In germline, CDR1 is KGHSH, CDR2 LQKENI. V lost 5 bases, J lost 8 bases, and 10 bases stayed unmatched. The CDR3 contains 15 residues. CDR3 coding DNA: TGTGCCAGCTCATTCGGACAGGGAGGAGAAGAAAAACTGTTTTTT. Protein sequence: CASSFGQGGEEKLFF.